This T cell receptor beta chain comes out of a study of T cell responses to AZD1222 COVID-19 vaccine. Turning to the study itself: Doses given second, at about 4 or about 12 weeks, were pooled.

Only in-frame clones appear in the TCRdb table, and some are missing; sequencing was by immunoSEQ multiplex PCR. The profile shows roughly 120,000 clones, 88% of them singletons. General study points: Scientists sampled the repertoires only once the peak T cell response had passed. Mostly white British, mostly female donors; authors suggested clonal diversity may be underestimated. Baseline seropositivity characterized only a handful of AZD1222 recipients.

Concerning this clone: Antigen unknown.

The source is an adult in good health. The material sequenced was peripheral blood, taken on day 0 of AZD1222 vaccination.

The CDR3 reads CASSLEGQVGYGYTF. In nucleotides, the CDR3 is TGTGCCAGCAGCTTAGAAGGACAGGTTGGCTATGGCTACACCTTC. The gene calls are TRBV7-9 and TRBJ1-2; 7 bases fit TRBD1. The CDR3 runs 15 residues. Losses at the gene ends were 1 base for V and 4 bases for J; bases not matched to a gene: 6. Germline V gene lookup returns CDR1 SEHNR and CDR2 FQNEAQ (reference sequence).